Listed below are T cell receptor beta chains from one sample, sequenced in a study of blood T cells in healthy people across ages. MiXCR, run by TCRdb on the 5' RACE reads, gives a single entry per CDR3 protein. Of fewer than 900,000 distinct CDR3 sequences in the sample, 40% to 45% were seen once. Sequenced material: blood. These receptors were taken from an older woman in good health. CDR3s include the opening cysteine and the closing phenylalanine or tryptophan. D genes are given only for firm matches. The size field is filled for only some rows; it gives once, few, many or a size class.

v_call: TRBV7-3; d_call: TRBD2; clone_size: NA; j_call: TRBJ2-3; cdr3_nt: TGTGCCAGCAGCCCTAGCGGGAATTTCGCAGATACGCAGTATTTT; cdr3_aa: CASSPSGNFADTQYF
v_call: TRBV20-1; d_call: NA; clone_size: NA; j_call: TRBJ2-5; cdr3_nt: TGCAGTGCTAGCCCGGGGACCAGGGCCCAGTACTTC; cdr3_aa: CSASPGTRAQYF
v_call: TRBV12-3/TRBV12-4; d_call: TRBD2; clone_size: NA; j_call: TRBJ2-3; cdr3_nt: TGTGCCAGCAGTTTAGCCCTAAGGACTAGCGGGGATACGCAGTATTTT; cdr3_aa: CASSLALRTSGDTQYF
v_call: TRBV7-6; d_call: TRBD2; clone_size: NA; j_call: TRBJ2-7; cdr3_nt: TGTGCCAGCAGCTATCGGGAGGGCCCGGGGTACGAGCTGTACTTC; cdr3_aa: CASSYREGPGYELYF
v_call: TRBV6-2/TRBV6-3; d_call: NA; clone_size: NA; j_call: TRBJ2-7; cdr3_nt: TGTGCCAGCGCTGCTTTACCCCACGAGCAGTACTTC; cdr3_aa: CASAALPHEQYF
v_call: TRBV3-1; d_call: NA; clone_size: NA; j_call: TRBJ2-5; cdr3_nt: TGTGCCAGCAGCCAAGATCTAGTGGTGGCACGTGAGCAGTACTTC; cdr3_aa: CASSQDLVVAREQYF
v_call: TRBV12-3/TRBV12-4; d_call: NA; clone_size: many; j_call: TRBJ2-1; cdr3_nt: TGTGCCAGCTCGGTAGGGACATTAAGGGGCAATGAGCAGTTCTTC; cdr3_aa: CASSVGTLRGNEQFF
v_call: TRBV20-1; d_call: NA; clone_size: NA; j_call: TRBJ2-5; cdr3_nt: TGCAGTGCTCACAGGTCGGCTGGAGAGACCCAGTACTTC; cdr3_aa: CSAHRSAGETQYF
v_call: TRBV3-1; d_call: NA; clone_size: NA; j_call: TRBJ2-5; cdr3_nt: TGTGCCAGCAGGGGGCTGGCCCCCCAAGAGACCCAGTACTTC; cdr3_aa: CASRGLAPQETQYF
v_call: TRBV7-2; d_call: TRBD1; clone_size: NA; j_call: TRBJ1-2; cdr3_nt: TGTGCCAGCAGCTTAGGAGGGGGCTATAACTATGGCTACACCTTC; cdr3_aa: CASSLGGGYNYGYTF
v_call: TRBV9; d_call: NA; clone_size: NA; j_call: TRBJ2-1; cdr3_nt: TGTGCCAGCACGGCAGGCCCCTACAATGAGCTGTTCTTC; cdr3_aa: CASTAGPYNELFF
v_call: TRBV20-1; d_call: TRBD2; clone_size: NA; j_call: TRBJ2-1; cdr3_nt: TGCAGTGCTAGAGAGGATGGGACTAGCGGGACGAGCTACAATGAGCAGTTCTTC; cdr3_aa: CSAREDGTSGTSYNEQFF
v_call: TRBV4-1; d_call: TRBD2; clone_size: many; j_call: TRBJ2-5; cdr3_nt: TGCGCCAGCAGCCAAGAAGTCCTGGCGGGGGGACAACAAGAGACCCAGTACTTC; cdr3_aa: CASSQEVLAGGQQETQYF
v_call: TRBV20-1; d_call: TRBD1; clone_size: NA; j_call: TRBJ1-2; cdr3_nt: TGCAGTGCTAGTCGCCCGGACAGGGGCGGAGGCTACACCTTC; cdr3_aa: CSASRPDRGGGYTF
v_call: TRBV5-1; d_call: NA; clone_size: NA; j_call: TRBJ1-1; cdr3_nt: TGCGCCAGCAGCTTGGGGGCAAGCATGAACACTGAAGCTTTCTTT; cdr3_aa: CASSLGASMNTEAFF
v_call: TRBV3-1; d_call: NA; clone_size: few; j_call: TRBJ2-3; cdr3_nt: TGTGCCAGCAGCCAAGTCAGCGGCTCTAGCACAGATACGCAGTATTTT; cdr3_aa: CASSQVSGSSTDTQYF
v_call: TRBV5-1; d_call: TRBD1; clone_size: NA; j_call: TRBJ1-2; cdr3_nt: TGCGCCAGCAGCTCGGGGGACAGGGACAACTATGGCTACACCTTC; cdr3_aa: CASSSGDRDNYGYTF
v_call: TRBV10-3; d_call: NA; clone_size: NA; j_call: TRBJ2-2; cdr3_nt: TGTGCCATCAGTGAGTGGGTAGCGAACACCGGGGAGCTGTTTTTT; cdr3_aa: CAISEWVANTGELFF
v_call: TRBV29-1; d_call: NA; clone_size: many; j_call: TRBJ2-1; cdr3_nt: TGCAGCGTTGAAATCCCCGGTGCCGAGCAGTTCTTC; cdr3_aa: CSVEIPGAEQFF
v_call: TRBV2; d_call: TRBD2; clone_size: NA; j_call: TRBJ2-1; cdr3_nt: TGTGCCAGCGCCTGGACTAGCGGGGGAACCTACAATGAGCAGTTCTTC; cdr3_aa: CASAWTSGGTYNEQFF
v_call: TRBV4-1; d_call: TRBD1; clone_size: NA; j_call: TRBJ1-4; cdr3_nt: TGCGCCAGCAGCCTTTCACAGGGGACTAATGAAAAACTGTTTTTT; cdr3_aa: CASSLSQGTNEKLFF
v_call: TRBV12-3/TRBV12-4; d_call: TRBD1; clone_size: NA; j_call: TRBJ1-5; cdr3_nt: TGTGCCAGCAGACCGTCGACAGGGGGCCTTGGAAATCAGCCCCAGCATTTT; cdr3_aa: CASRPSTGGLGNQPQHF
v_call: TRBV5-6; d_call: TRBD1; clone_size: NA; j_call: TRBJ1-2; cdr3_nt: TGTGCCAGCAGCTTTGCGGCAGGGGGCTGCACCTTC; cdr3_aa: CASSFAAGGCTF
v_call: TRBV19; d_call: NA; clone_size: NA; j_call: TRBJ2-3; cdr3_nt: TGTGCCAGTACCCAGGGAGCCGGCGAAGATACGCAGTATTTT; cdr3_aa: CASTQGAGEDTQYF
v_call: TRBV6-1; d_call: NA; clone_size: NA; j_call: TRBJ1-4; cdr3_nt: TGTGCCAGCAGTGAAGTTGGGAGTGGTGAAAAACTGTTTTTT; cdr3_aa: CASSEVGSGEKLFF
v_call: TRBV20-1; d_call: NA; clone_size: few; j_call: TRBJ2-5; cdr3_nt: TGCAGTGCTAGAGATCAACCGGGACCCTGGGTAGAGACCCAGTACTTC; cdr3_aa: CSARDQPGPWVETQYF
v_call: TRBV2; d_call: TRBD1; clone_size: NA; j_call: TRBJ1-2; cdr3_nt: TGTGCCAGCACTAATATCCGGGACAGGCTATCGCATGGCTACACCTTC; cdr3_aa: CASTNIRDRLSHGYTF
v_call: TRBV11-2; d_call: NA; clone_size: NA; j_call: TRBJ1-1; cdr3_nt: TGTGCCAGCAGCTTAATAGGGCTGACTGAAGCTTTCTTT; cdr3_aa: CASSLIGLTEAFF
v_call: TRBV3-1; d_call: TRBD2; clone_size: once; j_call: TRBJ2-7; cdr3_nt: TGTGCCAGCAGCCAATCGGGACTAGCGGGTTACGAGCAGTACTTC; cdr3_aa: CASSQSGLAGYEQYF
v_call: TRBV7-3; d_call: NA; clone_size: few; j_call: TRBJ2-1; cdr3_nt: TGTGCCAGCAGCTCCCCCGCCGGCGGAGACCAGTACAATGAGCAGTTCTTC; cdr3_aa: CASSSPAGGDQYNEQFF
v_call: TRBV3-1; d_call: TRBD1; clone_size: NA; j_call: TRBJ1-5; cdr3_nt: TGTGCCAGCAGCCAGGGTCGGGGACAGCAATTCCTTTATAGCAATCAGCCCCAGCATTTT; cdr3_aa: CASSQGRGQQFLYSNQPQHF
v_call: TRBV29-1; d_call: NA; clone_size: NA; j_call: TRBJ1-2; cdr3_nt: TGCAGCGTTGAATGGGGGGTTGTGGACTATGGCTACACCTTC; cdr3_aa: CSVEWGVVDYGYTF
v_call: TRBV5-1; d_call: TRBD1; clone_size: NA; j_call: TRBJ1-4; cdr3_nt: TGCGCCAGCAGCTTGCTAGGGACAGGGAAAGAAAAACTGTTTTTT; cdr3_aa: CASSLLGTGKEKLFF
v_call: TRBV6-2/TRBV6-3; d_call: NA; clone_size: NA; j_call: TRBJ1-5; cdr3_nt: TGTGCCAGCAGCCACGGGACCGCCTATAGCAATCAGCCCCAGCATTTT; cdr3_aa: CASSHGTAYSNQPQHF
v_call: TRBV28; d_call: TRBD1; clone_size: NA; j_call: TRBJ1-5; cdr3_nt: TGTGCCAGCAGTCCGGGACAAGGGGGCTATAGCAATCAGCCCCAGCATTTT; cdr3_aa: CASSPGQGGYSNQPQHF
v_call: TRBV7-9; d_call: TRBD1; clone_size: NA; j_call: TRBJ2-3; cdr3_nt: TGTGCCAGCAGCAATGGGACAGAGTCAGATACGCAGTATTTT; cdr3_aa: CASSNGTESDTQYF
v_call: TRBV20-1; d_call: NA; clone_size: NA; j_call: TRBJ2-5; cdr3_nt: TGCAGTGCTAGTATCGGCCCCCGAGCCCAAGAGACCCAGTACTTC; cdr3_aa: CSASIGPRAQETQYF
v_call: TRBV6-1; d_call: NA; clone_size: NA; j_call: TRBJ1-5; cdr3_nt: TGTGCCACCGGAAGAAGTGATCTAGGATGGAATCAGCCCCAGCATTTT; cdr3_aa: CATGRSDLGWNQPQHF
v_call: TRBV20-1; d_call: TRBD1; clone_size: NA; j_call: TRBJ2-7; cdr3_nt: TGCAGTGCTAGAGTGGGGACAGCCTACGAGCAGTACTTC; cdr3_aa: CSARVGTAYEQYF
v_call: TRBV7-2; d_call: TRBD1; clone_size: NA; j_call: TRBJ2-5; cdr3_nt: TGTGCCAGCAGCCGGGACAGTAAAGAGACCCAGTACTTC; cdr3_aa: CASSRDSKETQYF
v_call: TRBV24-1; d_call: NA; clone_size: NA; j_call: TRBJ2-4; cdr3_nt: TGTGCCACCAGTGACCCTACTAGCACAACGAAAGAGATCCAGTACTTC; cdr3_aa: CATSDPTSTTKEIQYF
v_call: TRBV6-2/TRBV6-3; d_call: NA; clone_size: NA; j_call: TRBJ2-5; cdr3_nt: TGTGCCAGCAGTTACCGGGGAGGCTCGGAAAATGAGCAGTACTTC; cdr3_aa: CASSYRGGSENEQYF
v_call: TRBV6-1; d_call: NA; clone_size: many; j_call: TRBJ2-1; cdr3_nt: TGTGCCAGCACCAGAAGGGTCAATGAGCAGTTCTTC; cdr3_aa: CASTRRVNEQFF
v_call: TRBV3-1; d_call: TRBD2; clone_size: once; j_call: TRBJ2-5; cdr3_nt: TGTGCCAGCAGCCACGGACTAGCGGGGGGGAGGGAGACCCAGTACTTC; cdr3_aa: CASSHGLAGGRETQYF
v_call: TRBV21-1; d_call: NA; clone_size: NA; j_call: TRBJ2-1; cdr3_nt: TGTGCCAGCAGCAACACACCACGGGGCAATGAGCAGTTCTTC; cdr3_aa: CASSNTPRGNEQFF
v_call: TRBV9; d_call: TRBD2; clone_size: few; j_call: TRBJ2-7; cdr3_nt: TGTGCCAGCAGCGTAGGCCTCCTTCCGTCGGGAGGCTACGAGCAGTACTTC; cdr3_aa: CASSVGLLPSGGYEQYF
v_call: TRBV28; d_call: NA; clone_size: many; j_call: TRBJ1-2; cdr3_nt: TGTGCCAGCAGTCCCGGGGTTACTGGCTACACCTTC; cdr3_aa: CASSPGVTGYTF
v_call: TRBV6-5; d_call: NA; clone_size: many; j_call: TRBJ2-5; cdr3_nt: TGTGCCAGCAGACCCCAGGGGATGGGGGAGACCCAGTACTTC; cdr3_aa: CASRPQGMGETQYF